Presented here are 11 T cell receptor beta chains from one specimen sequenced in a study of T-cell reconstitution after alpha-beta-depleted transplantation in children. Preparing the TCRbeta library involved the use of unique molecular identifiers. TCRdb re-derived calls from the PCR reads in MiXCR, one entry per CDR3 protein. Of about 470,000 distinct CDR3 sequences listed, around 46% are singletons. This specimen consisted of PBMCs, obtained before TCRalphabeta/CD19-depleted stem cell transplant. These receptor sequences come from a girl aged 2 to 10 with aplastic anemia, due to receive a stem cell transplant.

V gene TRBV27 combines with J gene TRBJ2-5; 9 bases agree with TRBD1. Germline CDR1 and CDR2: MNHEY and SMNVEV (reference sequence). Trimming cost V 5 bases and J 1 base; bases outside gene matches: 2. This CDR3 has 14 amino acids. The CDR3 DNA is TGTGCCAGCAGTCGACAGGGGGTCCAAGAGACCCAGTACTTC. The encoded protein is CASSRQGVQETQYF.

This clonotype was seen repeatedly, ten times or more. This sequence joins TRBV4-1 and TRBJ1-1; perhaps TRBD1 as D (6 bases). This CDR3 has 15 residues. V shed 0 bases and J shed 1 base, with 9 bases lying between them. Germline V gene lookup returns CDR1 MGHRA and CDR2 YSYEKL. In DNA form, the CDR3 reads TGCGCCAGCAGCCAAGACCCAGGGGAGAACACTGAAGCTTTCTTT. Its translation: CASSQDPGENTEAFF.

The chain recombines TRBV10-3 with TRBJ2-7, with D maybe TRBD1 (6 bases). The CDR3 contains 16 residues. The V gene's germline CDR1 is ENHRY and CDR2 SYGVKD. V was cut by 3 bases and J by 0 bases, with 15 bases left in between. The CDR3 DNA reads TGTGCCATCAGTGACTCCAACAGGGCAAGCTCCTACGAGCAGTACTTC. It yields the protein CAISDSNRASSYEQYF.

This clonotype was recorded a few times. This rearrangement joins TRBV5-1 to TRBJ2-3; D unresolved. CDR3 size: 11 residues. Deletions cut 5 bases from V and 4 bases from J, with 5 bases between. Germline values: CDR1 SGHRS, CDR2 YFSETQ. As DNA, the CDR3 is TGCGCCAGCAGGAGGTCAGATACGCAGTATTTT. The encoded protein is CASRRSDTQYF.

The chain carries TRBV20-1 and TRBJ2-3; 12 bases are shared with TRBD2. J gave up 1 base and V 1 base, and 6 bases lay outside the gene matches. Germline V CDR1 and CDR2: DFQATT, SNEGSKA (reference sequence). The CDR3 has 17 residues. The CDR3 loop is CSARGPGLAGRTDTQYF. The DNA for the CDR3 is TGCAGTGCTAGAGGCCCCGGACTAGCGGGACGCACAGATACGCAGTATTTT.

V usage is TRBV7-2 and J usage is TRBJ2-5; D gene unclear. The V gene's germline CDR1 is SGHTA and CDR2 FQGNSA. The CDR3 totals 13 residues. V was clipped by 5 bases and J by 5 bases, with 12 bases between them. The CDR3, as DNA: TGTGCCAGCAGCCCAAGCCCTGGGGAGACCCAGTACTTC. This sequence encodes CASSPSPGETQYF.

The chain links TRBV28 to TRBJ2-6, with 8 bases aligning to TRBD1. CDR3 length: 14 residues. Germline CDR1 MDHEN, CDR2 SYDVKM. V shed 11 bases and J 4 bases; nucleotides not matched to a gene: 7. This chain's CDR3 is CAGGRTGGANVLTF. DNA of the CDR3: TGTGCCGGGGGGCGGACAGGGGGGGCCAACGTCCTGACTTTC.

This clonotype has more than one count but fewer than ten. The chain is built from TRBV12-3 or TRBV12-4 and TRBJ2-1; TRBD2 matches 13 bases. The CDR3 has 17 amino acids. The trim removed 3 bases at V and 1 base at J, leaving 3 bases unmatched. Here the CDR3 reads CASSLGTSGISYNEQFF. In nucleotides, the CDR3 is TGTGCCAGCAGTTTGGGGACTAGCGGGATATCCTACAATGAGCAGTTCTTC.

The genes are TRBV12-3 or TRBV12-4 and TRBJ2-5; 7 bases map to TRBD1. Trimming took 8 bases from V and 0 from J; bases not matched to a gene: 6. The CDR3 contains 14 residues. CDR3 nucleotide sequence: TGTGCCAGCGCCCGACAGGGAAACCAAGAGACCCAGTACTTC. Encoded protein: CASARQGNQETQYF.

This clonotype appeared many times. The chain has TRBV19 and TRBJ1-2; D is unclear. The CDR3 contains 11 residues. V lost 9 bases, J lost 2 bases, and 7 bases lay in between. Germline CDR1 LNHDA, CDR2 SQIVND (reference sequence). DNA for the CDR3: TGTGCCAGCAAGCTCAACTATGGCTACACCTTC. This gives the protein CASKLNYGYTF.

The table lists this clonotype with many counts. The V call is TRBV20-1, the J call TRBJ1-2, with 10 bases lining up with TRBD1. From germline, CDR1 is DFQATT and CDR2 SNEGSKA (reference sequence). There are 18 residues in the CDR3. J gave up 2 bases and V 1 base, and 13 bases lay outside the gene matches. The CDR3 DNA follows: TGCAGTGCTAGAGGTATCGGGACAGGGGACCTTATGAACTATGGCTACACCTTC. Translation: CSARGIGTGDLMNYGYTF.